These 4 T cell receptor beta chains came from one sample sequenced in a study of chemoradiotherapy in HPV16-positive cancers. Only in-frame clones appear in the TCRdb table, and some are missing; sequencing was by immunoSEQ multiplex PCR. The top ten clones hold around 16% of a sample with about 1,200 clones, about 40% of them seen once. Sampling was performed from a patient who underwent chemoradiotherapy. The source of these receptors is a human donor with HPV-associated anogenital cancer.

This clone has only a few counts. The rearrangement links TRBV21-1 to TRBJ2-7; the table names TRBD1, a call not compared with the DNA. TRBV21-1 is noted as a pseudogene. This CDR3 is built from 19 residues. The CDR3 DNA is TGTGCCAGCAGCGAGCCGGAGTACGGACAGGGGCCCCATTCCTACGAGCAGTACTTC. Translated: CASSEPEYGQGPHSYEQYF.

The J gene is TRBJ2-7, the V gene TRBV6-6; 8 positions agree with TRBD2. Germline CDR1 MNHNY, CDR2 SVGAGI (reference sequence). This CDR3 has 12 amino acids. V lost 8 bases, J lost 3 bases, and 3 bases stayed unmatched. CDR3 coding DNA: TGTGCCAGCGCTAGCGGGTTCTACGAGCAGTACTTC. As protein: CASASGFYEQYF.

The J gene is TRBJ2-3, the V gene TRBV5-8; D is unresolved. This CDR3 is built from 13 residues. V lost 5 bases and J 8 bases, leaving 15 bases between the germline ends. The V gene's germline CDR1 is SGHTS and CDR2 YDEGEE. CDR3 in amino acids: CASSPTPSGTQYF. In DNA, the CDR3 is TGTGCCAGCAGTCCTACGCCCTCTGGTACGCAGTATTTT.

Turning to this clone: The same CDR3 also results from other DNA sequences found in this sample. The rearrangement links TRBV19 to TRBJ1-5, with D unresolved. The V end lost 2 bases, the J end lost 3 bases, and 8 bases lay between the germline ends. Germline CDR1 and CDR2: LNHDA and SQIVND (reference sequence). The CDR3 covers 14 residues. CDR3 protein: CASSISGSNQPQHF. The CDR3 nucleotides read TGTGCCAGTAGTATATCGGGTTCCAATCAGCCCCAGCATTTT.